The source of this T cell receptor beta chain is a study of blood T cell repertoires in COVID-19. In the original processing: For nucleated cells, counts were estimated from reference gene primer amplification. Sequencing used immunoSEQ multiplex PCR; TCRdb keeps in-frame clones, though not all of them. That table is the source of V, J and clone size, and D and trimming were worked out from the DNA. The table records 200,000 to 300,000 clones, approximately 90% of them present only once. Germline loops: CDR1 SGHTS, CDR2 YDEGEE. V lost 0 bases and J lost 3, with 10 bases in between. There are 14 residues in the CDR3.

The sequenced material came from PBMCs or T cells enriched from blood (not recorded which). The rearrangement links TRBV5-8 to TRBJ2-7; a possible D gene is TRBD2 (6 bases). The receptor was derived from a man in his fifties who had been exposed to COVID-19. This chain's CDR3 is CASSLGQGLYEQYV. The DNA for the CDR3 is TGTGCCAGCAGCTTGGGGCAGGGACTCTACGAGCAGTACGTC.